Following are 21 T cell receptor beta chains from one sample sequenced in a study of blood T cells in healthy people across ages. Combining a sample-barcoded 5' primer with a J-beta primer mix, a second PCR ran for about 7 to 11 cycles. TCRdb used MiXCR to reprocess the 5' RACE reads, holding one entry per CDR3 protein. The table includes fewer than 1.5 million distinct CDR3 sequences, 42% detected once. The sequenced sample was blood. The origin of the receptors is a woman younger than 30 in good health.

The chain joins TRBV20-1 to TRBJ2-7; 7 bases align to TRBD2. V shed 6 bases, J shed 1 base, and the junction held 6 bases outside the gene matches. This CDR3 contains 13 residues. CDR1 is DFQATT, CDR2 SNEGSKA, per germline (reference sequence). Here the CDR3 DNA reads TGCAGTGCCGGGGGGACCGGGTCCTACGAGCAGTACTTC. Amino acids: CSAGGTGSYEQYF.

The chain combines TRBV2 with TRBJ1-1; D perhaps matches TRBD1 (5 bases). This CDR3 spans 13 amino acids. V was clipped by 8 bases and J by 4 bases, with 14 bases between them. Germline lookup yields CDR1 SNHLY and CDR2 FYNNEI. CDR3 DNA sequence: TGTGCCAGCGGGGAGAGGGGTGGCACTGAAGCTTTCTTT. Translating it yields CASGERGGTEAFF.

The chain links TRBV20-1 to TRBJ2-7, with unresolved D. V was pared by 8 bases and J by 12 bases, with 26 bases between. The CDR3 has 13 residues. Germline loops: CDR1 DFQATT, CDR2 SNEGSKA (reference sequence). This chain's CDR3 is CSYQAAWLPNTYF. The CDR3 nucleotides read TGCAGTTACCAGGCTGCGTGGCTCCCGAATACGTACTTC.

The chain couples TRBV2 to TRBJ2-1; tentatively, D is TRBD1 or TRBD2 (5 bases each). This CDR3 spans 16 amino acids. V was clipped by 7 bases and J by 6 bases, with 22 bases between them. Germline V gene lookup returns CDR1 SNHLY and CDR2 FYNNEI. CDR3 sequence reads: CASIFSGASLRNEQFF. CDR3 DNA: TGTGCCAGCATTTTTTCCGGGGCTAGCTTGCGCAATGAGCAGTTCTTC. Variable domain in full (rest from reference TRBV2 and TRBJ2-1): EPEVTQTPSHQVTQMGQEVILRCVPISNHLYFYWYRQILGQKVEFLVSFYNNEISEKSEIFDDQFSVERPDGSNFTLKIRSTKLEDSAMYFCASIFSGASLRNEQFFGPGTRLTVL.

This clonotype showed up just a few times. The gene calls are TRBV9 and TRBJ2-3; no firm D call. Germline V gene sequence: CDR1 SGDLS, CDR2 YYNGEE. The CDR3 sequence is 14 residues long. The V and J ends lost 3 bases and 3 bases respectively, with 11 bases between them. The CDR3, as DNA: TGTGCCAGCAGCGCCCAGTGGGGTACAGATACGCAGTATTTT. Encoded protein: CASSAQWGTDTQYF.

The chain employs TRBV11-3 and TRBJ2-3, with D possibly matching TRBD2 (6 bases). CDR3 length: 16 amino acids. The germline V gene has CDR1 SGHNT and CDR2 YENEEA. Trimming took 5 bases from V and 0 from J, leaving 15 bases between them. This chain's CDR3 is CASSPFSGVSTDTQYF. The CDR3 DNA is TGTGCCAGCAGCCCCTTTAGCGGCGTTAGCACAGATACGCAGTATTTT.

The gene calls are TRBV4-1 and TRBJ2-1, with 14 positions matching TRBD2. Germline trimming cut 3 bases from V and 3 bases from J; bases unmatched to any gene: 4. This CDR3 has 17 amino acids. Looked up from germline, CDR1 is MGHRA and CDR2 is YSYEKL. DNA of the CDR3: TGCGCCAGCAGCCAGGGGACTAGCGGGGGACTCTACAATGAGCAGTTCTTC. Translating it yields CASSQGTSGGLYNEQFF.

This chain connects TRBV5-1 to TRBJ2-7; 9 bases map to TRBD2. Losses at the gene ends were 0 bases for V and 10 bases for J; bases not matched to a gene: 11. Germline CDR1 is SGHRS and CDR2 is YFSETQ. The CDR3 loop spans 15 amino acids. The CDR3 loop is CASSLVTSGKEAQYF. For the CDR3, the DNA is TGCGCCAGCAGCTTGGTGACTAGCGGAAAAGAGGCCCAGTACTTC. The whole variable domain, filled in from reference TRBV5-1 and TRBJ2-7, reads KAGVTQTPRYLIKTRGQQVTLSCSPISGHRSVSWYQQTPGQGLQFLFEYFSETQRNKGNFPGRFSGRQFSNSRSEMNVSTLELGDSALYLCASSLVTSGKEAQYFGPGTRLTVT.

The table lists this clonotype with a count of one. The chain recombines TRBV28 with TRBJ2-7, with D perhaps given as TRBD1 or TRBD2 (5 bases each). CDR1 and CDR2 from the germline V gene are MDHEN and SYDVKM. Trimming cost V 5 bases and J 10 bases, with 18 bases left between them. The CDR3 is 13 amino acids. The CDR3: CASSLTVRGSQYF. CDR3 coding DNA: TGTGCCAGCAGTCTCACCGTCCGGGGCAGTCAGTACTTC.

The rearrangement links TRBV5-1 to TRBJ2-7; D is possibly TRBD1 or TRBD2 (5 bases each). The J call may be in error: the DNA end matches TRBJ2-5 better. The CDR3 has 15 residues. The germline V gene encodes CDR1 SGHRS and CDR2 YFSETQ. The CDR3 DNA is TGCGCCAGCAGCTTGGCGGCCGAAGAGGGGGAGACCCAGTACTTC. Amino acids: CASSLAAEEGETQYF.

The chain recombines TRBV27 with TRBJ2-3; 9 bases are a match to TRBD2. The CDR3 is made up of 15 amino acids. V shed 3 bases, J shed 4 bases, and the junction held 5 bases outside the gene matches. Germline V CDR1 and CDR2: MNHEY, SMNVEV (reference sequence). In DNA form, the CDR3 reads TGTGCCAGCAGTTTCGCGGGAGGGCGGGCAGATACGCAGTATTTT. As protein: CASSFAGGRADTQYF.

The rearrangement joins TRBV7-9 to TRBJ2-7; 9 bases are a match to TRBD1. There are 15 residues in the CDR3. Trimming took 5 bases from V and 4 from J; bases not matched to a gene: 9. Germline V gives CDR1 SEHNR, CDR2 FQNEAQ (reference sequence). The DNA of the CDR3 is TGTGCCAGCAGCGGGGGACAGGGTTGGGATTACGAGCAGTACTTC. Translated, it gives CASSGGQGWDYEQYF. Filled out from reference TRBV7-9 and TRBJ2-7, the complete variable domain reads DTGVSQNPRHKITKRGQNVTFRCDPISEHNRLYWYRQTLGQGPEFLTYFQNEAQLEKSRLLSDRFSAERPKGSFSTLEIQRTEQGDSAMYLCASSGGQGWDYEQYFGPGTRLTVT.

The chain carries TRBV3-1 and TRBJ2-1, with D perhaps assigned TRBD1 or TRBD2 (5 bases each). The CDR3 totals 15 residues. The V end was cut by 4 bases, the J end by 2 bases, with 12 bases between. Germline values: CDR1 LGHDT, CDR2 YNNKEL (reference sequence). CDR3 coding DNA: TGTGCCAGCAGCCGGGGGACGGCTACCTACAATGAGCAGTTCTTC. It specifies CASSRGTATYNEQFF.

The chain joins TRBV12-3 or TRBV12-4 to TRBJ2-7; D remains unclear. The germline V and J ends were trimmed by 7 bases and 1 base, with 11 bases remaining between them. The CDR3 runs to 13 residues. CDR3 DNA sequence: TGTGCCAGCACCCCACGGCATTCCTACGAGCAGTACTTC. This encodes CASTPRHSYEQYF.

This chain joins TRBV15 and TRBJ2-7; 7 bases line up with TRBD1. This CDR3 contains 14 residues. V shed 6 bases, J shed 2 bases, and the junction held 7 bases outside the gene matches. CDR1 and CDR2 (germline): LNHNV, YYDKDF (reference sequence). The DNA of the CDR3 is TGTGCCACCAGAGAAACCGGGACAGCCTACGAGCAGTACTTC. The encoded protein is CATRETGTAYEQYF.

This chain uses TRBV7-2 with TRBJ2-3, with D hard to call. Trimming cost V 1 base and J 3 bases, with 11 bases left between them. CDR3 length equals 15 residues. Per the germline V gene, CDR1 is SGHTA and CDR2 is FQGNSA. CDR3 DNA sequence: TGTGCCAGCAGCTTAGACGTGTCCGGGACAGATACGCAGTATTTT. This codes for CASSLDVSGTDTQYF.

CDR3 loop: CASSGIDGQGPDEQYF. The CDR3, as DNA: TGTGCCAGCAGTGGAATTGACGGGCAGGGGCCTGACGAGCAGTACTTC. V usage is TRBV3-1 and J usage is TRBJ2-7, with D possibly TRBD1 on 6 matching bases. This CDR3 has 16 residues. V lost 6 bases and J lost 5, with 23 bases in between. Germline-derived CDR1 and CDR2 are LGHDT and YNNKEL (reference sequence).

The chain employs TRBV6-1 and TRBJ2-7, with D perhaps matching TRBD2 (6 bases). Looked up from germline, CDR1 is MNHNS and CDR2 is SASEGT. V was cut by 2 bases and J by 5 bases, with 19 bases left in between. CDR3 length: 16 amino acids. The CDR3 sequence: CASSELPGPGEDEQYF. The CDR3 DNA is TGTGCCAGCAGTGAACTTCCGGGACCTGGGGAGGACGAGCAGTACTTC.

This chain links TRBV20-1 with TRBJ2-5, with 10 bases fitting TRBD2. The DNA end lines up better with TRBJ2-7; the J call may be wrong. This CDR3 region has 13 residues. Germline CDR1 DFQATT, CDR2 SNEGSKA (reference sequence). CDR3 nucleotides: TGCAGTGCTACTAGCGGGAGTGTCGTCGAGCAGTACTTC. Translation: CSATSGSVVEQYF.

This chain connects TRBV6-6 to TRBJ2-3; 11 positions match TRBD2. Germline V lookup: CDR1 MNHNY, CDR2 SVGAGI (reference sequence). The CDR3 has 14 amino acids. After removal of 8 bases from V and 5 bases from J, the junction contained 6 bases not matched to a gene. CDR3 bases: TGTGCCAGCCGTAGCGGGGGGGCGGGAGATACGCAGTATTTT. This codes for CASRSGGAGDTQYF.

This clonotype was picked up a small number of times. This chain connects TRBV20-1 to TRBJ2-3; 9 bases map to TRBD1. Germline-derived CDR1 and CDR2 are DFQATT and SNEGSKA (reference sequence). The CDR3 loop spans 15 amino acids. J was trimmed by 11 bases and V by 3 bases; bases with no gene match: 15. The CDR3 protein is CSASLQDRGPYGQYF. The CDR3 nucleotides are TGCAGTGCTAGCCTCCAGGACAGGGGCCCCTACGGGCAGTATTTT.